This TCR beta chain was found in a study of T cell responses to AZD1222 COVID-19 vaccine. The study's findings and limits: Per reports, nearly half of all spike-specific TCRs target regions that are unmutated in variants.

As to this clone: The antigen is undetermined.

The CDR3 loop spans 14 amino acids. The V end lost 6 bases, the J end lost 7 bases, and 13 bases lay between the germline ends. Per the germline V gene, CDR1 is MDHEN and CDR2 is SYDVKM. Generated by immunoSEQ multiplex PCR, the TCRdb table keeps only in-frame clones and is missing some. Of around 70,000 clones listed, about 90% are singletons. This TCR came from an adult who received the AZD1222 COVID-19 vaccine. The material was peripheral blood, obtained 28 days after the second AZD1222 dose. The V call is TRBV28, the J call TRBJ1-6, with D possibly being TRBD1 (6 bases). The DNA for the CDR3 is TGTGCCAGCAGCGGAGACAGGACCAATTCACCCCTCCACTTT. It encodes CASSGDRTNSPLHF.